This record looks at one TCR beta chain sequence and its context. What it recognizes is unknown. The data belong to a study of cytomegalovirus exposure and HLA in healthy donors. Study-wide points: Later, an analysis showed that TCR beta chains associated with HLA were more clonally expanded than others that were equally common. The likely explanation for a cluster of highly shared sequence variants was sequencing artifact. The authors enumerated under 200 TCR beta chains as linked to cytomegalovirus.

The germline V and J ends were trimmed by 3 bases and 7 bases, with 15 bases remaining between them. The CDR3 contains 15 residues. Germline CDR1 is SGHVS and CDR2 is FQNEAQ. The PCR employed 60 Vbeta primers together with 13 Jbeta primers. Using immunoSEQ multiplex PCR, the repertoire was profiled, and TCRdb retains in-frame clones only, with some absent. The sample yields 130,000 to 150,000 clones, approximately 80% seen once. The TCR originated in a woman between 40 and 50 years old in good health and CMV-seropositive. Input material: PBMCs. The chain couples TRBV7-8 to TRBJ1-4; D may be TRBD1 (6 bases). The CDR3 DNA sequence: TGTGCCAGCAGCTTCCCAGGGGAGTCCATTGAAAAACTGTTTTTT. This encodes CASSFPGESIEKLFF.